This T cell receptor beta chain appears in the sequencing data of a study of OX40 agonist ivuxolimab in advanced cancers. Study-level information: Each patient was given ivuxolimab into a vein every 2 weeks, at 0.01 to 10 mg/kg. In three patients, partial responses were observed, one with hepatocellular carcinoma and two with cutaneous melanoma.

The ends were cut back, 4 bases at V and 3 bases at J, with 7 bases in the middle. Germline V gene lookup returns CDR1 MNHNS and CDR2 SASEGT. This CDR3 is built from 12 residues. A note on this clone: Its specificity is unknown.

Overall study results and limits: Normalized expansion of T-cell clones was also low for some nonresponders.

The table came from immunoSEQ multiplex PCR; TCRdb's copy has only in-frame clones and leaves some out. The table lists some 73,000 clones, around 89% of them singletons. The clonotype originates from an adult with an advanced solid tumor such as melanoma, head and neck, liver or kidney cancer. The material sequenced was CD4+ or CD8+ T cells sorted from blood, taken in a trial of the OX40 agonist ivuxolimab. J is TRBJ2-7 and V is TRBV6-1; D not certain. As DNA, the CDR3 is TGTGCCAGCAGTGTAGGCGTCTACGAGCAGTACTTC. It translates to CASSVGVYEQYF.